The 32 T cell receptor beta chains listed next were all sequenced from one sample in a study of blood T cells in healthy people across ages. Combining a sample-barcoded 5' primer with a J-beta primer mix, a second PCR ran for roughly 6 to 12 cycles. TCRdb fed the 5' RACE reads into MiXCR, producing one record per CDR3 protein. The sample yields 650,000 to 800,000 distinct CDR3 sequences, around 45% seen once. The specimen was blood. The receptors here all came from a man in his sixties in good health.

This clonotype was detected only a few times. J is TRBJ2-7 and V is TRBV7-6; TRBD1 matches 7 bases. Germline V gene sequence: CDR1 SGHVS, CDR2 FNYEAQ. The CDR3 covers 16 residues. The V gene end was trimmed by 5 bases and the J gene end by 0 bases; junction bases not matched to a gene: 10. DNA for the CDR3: TGTGCCAGCAGCCGAGGGACAGCCGATGGCTCCTACGAGCAGTACTTC. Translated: CASSRGTADGSYEQYF.

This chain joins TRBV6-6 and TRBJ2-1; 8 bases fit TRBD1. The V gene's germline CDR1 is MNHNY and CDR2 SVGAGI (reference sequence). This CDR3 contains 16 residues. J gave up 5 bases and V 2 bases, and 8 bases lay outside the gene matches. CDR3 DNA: TGTGCCAGCAGTTACCCGGCCAGGACAGGGAACAATGAGCAGTTCTTC. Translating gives CASSYPARTGNNEQFF.

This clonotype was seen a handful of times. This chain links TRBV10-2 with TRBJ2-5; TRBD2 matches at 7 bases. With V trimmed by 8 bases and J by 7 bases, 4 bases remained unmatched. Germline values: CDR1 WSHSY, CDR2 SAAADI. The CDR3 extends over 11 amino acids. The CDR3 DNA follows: TGCGCCAGCTGGGGGGAGGGGACCCAGTACTTC. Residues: CASWGEGTQYF.

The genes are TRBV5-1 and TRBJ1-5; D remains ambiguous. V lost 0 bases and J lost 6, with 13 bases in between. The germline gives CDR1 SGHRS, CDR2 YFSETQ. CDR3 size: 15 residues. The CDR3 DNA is TGCGCCAGCAGCTTGGGTCCCGGGTCGGGTCAGCCCCAGCATTTT. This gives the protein CASSLGPGSGQPQHF.

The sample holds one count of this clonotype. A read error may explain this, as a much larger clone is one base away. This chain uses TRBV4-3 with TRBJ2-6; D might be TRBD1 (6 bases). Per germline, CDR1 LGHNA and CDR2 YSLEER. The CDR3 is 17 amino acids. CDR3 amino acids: CAGSRELGASGANVLTF. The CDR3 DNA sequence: TGCGCCGGCAGCCGAGAATTGGGGGCCTCTGGGGCCAACGTCCTGACTTTC.

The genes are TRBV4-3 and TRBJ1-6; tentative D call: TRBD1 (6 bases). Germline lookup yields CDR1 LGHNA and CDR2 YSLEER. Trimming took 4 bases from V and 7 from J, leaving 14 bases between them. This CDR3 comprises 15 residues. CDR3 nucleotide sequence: TGCGCCAGCAGCCCCGGGGACACCAGGAATTCACCCCTCCACTTT. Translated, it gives CASSPGDTRNSPLHF.

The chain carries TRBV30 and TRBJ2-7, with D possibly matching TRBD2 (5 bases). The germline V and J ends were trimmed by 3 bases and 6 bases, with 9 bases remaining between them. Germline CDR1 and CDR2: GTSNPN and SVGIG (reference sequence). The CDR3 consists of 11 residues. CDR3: CAWSPGGEQYF. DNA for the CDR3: TGTGCCTGGAGCCCCGGAGGCGAGCAGTACTTC.

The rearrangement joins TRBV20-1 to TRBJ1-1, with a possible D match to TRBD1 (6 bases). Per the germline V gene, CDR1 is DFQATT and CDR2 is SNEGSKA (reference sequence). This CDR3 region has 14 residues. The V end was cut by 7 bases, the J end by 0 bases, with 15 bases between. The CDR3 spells CSVLEGELNTEAFF. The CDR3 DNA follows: TGCAGTGTTCTGGAGGGGGAGCTGAACACTGAAGCTTTCTTT.

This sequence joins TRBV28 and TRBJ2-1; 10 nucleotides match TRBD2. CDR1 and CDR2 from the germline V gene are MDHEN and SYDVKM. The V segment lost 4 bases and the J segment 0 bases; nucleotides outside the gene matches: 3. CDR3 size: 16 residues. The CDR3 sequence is CASSSTSGDSYNEQFF. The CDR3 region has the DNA TGTGCCAGCAGTTCTACTAGCGGGGACTCCTACAATGAGCAGTTCTTC. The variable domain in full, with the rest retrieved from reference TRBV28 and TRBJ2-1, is DVKVTQSSRYLVKRTGEKVFLECVQDMDHENMFWYRQDPGLGLRLIYFSYDVKMKEKGDIPEGYSVSREKKERFSLILESASTNQTSMYLCASSSTSGDSYNEQFFGPGTRLTVL.

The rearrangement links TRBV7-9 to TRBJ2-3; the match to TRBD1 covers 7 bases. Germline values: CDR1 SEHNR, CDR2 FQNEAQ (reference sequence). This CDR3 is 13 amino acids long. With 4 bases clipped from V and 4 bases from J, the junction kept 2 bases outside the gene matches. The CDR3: CASSYTGADTQYF. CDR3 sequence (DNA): TGTGCCAGCAGCTATACAGGGGCAGATACGCAGTATTTT.

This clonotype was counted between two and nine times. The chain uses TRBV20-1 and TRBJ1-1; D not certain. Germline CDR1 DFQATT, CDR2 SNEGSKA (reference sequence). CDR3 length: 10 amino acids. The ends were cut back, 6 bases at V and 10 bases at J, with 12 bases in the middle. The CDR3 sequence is CSAWELGAFF. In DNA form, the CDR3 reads TGCAGTGCCTGGGAATTGGGAGCTTTCTTT.

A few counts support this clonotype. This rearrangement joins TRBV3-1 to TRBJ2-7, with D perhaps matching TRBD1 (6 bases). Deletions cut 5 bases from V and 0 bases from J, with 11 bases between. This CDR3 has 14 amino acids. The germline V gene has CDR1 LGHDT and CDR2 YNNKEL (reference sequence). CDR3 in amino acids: CASSRQVGSYEQYF. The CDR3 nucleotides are TGTGCCAGCAGCAGACAGGTGGGCTCCTACGAGCAGTACTTC.

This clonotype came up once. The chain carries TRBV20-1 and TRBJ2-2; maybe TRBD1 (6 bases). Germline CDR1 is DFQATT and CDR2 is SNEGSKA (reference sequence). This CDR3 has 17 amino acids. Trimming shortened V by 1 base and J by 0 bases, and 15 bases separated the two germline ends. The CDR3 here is CSARGGTGRANTGELFF. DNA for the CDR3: TGCAGTGCTAGAGGGGGAACAGGGCGAGCGAACACCGGGGAGCTGTTTTTT.

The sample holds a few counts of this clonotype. Here the CDR3 reads CSAPTGGSNQPQHF. Here the CDR3 DNA reads TGCAGTGCCCCGACAGGCGGCAGCAATCAGCCCCAGCATTTT. V usage is TRBV20-1 and J usage is TRBJ1-5, with D perhaps TRBD1 (6 bases). This CDR3 is 14 amino acids long. Germline V gene data show CDR1 as DFQATT and CDR2 as SNEGSKA (reference sequence). Trimming stripped 6 bases from V and 1 base from J, with 13 bases between.

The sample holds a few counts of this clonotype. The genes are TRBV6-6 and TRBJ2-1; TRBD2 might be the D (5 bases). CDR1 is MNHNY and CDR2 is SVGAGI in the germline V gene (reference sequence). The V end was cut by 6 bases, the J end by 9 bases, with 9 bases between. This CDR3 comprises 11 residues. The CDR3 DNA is TGTGCCAGCAGACGAGGGATTGAGCAGTTCTTC. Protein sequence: CASRRGIEQFF.

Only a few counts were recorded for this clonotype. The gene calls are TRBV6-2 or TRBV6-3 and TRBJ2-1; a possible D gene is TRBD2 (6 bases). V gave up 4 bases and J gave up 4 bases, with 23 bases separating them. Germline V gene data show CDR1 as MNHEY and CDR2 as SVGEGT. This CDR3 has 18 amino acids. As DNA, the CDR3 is TGTGCCAGCAGTTTCCCTCGGGGCTACCCCGCGGGGTACAATGAGCAGTTCTTC. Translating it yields CASSFPRGYPAGYNEQFF.

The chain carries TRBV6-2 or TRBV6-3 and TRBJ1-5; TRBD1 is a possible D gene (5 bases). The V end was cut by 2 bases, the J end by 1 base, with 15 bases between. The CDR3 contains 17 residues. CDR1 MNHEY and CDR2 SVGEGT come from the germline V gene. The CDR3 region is CASSYALGPGSNQPQHF. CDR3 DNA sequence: TGTGCCAGCAGTTACGCCTTGGGACCCGGGAGCAATCAGCCCCAGCATTTT.

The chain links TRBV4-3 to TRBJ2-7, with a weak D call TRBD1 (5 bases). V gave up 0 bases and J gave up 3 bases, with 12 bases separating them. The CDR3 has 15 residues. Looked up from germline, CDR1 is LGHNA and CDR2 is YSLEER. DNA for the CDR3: TGCGCCAGCAGCCAAGATAGGGGCGAATTCTACGAGCAGTACTTC. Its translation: CASSQDRGEFYEQYF.

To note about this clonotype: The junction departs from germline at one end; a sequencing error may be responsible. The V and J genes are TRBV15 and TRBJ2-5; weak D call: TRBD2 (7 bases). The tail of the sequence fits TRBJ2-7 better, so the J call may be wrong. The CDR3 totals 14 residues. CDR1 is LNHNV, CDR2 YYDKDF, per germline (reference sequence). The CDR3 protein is CATSREGGAYEQYF. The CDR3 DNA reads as TGCGCCACCAGCAGAGAAGGGGGGGCCTACGAGCAGTACTTC.

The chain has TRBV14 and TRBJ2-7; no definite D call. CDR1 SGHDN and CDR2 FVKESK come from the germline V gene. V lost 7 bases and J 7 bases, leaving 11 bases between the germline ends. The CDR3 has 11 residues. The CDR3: CASTPLVEQYF. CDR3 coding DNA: TGTGCCAGCACTCCCCTAGTGGAGCAGTACTTC.

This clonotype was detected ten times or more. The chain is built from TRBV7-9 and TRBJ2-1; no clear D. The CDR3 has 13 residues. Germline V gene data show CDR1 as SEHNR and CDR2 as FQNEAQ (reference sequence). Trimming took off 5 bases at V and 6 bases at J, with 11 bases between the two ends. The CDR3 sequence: CASSPNLRNEQFF. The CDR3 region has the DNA TGTGCCAGCAGCCCCAACCTGCGCAATGAGCAGTTCTTC.

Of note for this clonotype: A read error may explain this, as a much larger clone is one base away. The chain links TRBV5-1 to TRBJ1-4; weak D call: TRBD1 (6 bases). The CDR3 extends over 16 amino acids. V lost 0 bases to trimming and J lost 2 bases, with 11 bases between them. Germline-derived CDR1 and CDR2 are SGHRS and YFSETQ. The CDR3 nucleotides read TGCGCCAGCAGCTTGGTCCCCAGGGGCACTAATGAAAAACTGTTTTTT. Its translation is CASSLVPRGTNEKLFF.

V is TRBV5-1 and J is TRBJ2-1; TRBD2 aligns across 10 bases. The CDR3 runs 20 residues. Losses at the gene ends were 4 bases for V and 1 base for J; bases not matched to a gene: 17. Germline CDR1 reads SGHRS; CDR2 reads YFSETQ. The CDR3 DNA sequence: TGCGCCAGCAGCGGAGCTATAGCGGGGGGCCCTTTCTCGTCCTACAATGAGCAGTTCTTC. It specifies CASSGAIAGGPFSSYNEQFF. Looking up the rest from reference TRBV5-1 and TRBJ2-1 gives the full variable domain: KAGVTQTPRYLIKTRGQQVTLSCSPISGHRSVSWYQQTPGQGLQFLFEYFSETQRNKGNFPGRFSGRQFSNSRSEMNVSTLELGDSALYLCASSGAIAGGPFSSYNEQFFGPGTRLTVL.

CDR3 DNA sequence: TGTGCCAGCAGCAAAGTGGTCAGGGGGGGGAATCAGCCCCAGCATTTT. This translates into CASSKVVRGGNQPQHF. The gene calls are TRBV21-1 and TRBJ1-5; the D call of TRBD1 is as the table states it, not checked on the DNA. TRBV21-1 is flagged as a pseudogene. The CDR3 runs to 16 residues.

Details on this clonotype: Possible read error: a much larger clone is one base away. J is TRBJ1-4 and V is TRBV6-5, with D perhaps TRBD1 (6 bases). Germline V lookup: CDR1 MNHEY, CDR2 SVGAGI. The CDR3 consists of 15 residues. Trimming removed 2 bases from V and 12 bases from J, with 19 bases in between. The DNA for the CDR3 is TGTGCCAGCAGTTACGCGACAGGAGTAGAGGAAGAACTGTTTTTT. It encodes CASSYATGVEEELFF.

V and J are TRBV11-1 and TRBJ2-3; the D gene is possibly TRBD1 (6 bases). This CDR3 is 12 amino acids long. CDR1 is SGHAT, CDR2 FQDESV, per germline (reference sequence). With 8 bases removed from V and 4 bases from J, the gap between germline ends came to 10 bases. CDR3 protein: CASRQVADTQYF. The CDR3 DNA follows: TGTGCCAGCCGACAGGTGGCAGATACGCAGTATTTT.

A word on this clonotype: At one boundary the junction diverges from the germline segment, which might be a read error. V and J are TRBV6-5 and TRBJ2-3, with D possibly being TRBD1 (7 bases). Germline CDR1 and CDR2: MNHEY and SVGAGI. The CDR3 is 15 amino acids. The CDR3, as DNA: TGTGCCAGCAGTAACAGGGGACTTAGCACAGATACGCGGTATTTT. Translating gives CASSNRGLSTDTRYF.

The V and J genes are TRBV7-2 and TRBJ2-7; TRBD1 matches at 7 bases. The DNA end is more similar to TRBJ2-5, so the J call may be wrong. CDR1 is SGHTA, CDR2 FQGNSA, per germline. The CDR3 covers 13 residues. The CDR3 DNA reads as TGTGCCAGCAGCCCCGGACAGGTAGAGACCCAGTACTTC. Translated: CASSPGQVETQYF.

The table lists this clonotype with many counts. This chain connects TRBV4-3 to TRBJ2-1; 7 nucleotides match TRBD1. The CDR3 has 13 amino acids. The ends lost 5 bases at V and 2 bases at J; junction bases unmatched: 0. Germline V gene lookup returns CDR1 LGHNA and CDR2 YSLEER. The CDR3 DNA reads TGCGCCAGCAGCGGGACAGCCTACAATGAGCAGTTCTTC. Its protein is CASSGTAYNEQFF.

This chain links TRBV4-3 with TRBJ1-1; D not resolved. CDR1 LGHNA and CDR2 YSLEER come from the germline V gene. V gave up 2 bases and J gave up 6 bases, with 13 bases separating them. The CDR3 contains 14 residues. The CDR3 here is CASSQIPGDAEAFF. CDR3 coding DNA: TGCGCCAGCAGCCAAATCCCTGGAGACGCTGAAGCTTTCTTT.

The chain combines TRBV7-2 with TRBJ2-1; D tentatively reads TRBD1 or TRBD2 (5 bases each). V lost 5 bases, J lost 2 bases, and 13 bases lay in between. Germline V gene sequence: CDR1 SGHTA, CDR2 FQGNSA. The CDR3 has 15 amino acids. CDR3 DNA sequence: TGTGCCAGCAGCCGAGTGGGGGTCGCCTACAATGAGCAGTTCTTC. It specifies CASSRVGVAYNEQFF.

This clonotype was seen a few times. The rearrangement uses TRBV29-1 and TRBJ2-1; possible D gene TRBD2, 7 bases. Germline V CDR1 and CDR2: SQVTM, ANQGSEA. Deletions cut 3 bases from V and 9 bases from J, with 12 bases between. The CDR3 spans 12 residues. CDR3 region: CSVEKGGPEQFF. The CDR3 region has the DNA TGCAGCGTTGAGAAGGGGGGGCCTGAGCAGTTCTTC.